This TCR beta chain came from a study of T-cell reconstitution after alpha-beta-depleted transplantation in children. Points from the study as a whole: High day-60 TCRbeta diversity in some patients came from surviving recipient T cells and thymic progenitors. It was reported that alpha-beta T cells came from several hundred expanded graft clones (about two months after transplant). When one year had passed after transplant, most T-cell counts and diversity came from newly produced T cells.

About this clonotype: The antigen is unknown.

Construction of the TCRbeta library involved unique molecular identifiers. Using its own MiXCR run on the PCR reads, TCRdb lists one record per CDR3 protein. The sample shows about 980,000 distinct CDR3 sequences, about 26% of them seen only once. The sequence derives from a boy in the first two years of life who had a stem cell transplant for SCID, so the T cells may come from the graft donor. This material consisted of PBMCs, mostly from graft donor cells, taken 360 days after TCRalphabeta/CD19-depleted stem cell transplant.

The DNA of the CDR3 is TGTGCCAGCAGCTTCCAGTCCGGGGCGCAAGAGACCCAGTACTTC. This codes for CASSFQSGAQETQYF. The chain combines TRBV11-3 with TRBJ2-5; D possibly uses TRBD1 or TRBD2 (5 bases each). The CDR3 covers 15 residues. From germline, CDR1 is SGHNT and CDR2 YENEEA. Trimming left V 3 bases short and J 2 bases short, with 13 bases between.